This T cell receptor (beta chain) was documented in a study of blood T cell repertoires in COVID-19. In the study overall: PBMCs, B-cell-depleted T cells, or T cells provided the cDNA or gDNA that made up the material.

Measured with immunoSEQ multiplex PCR; TCRdb has only the in-frame clones, and not every one. The sample records about 360,000 clones, 65% to 90% being singletons. Looked up from germline, CDR1 is MNHEY and CDR2 is SMNVEV (reference sequence). V trimming: 4 bases; J trimming: 4 bases; junction bases outside the gene matches: 3. The CDR3 runs to 15 residues. Seattle patients were enrolled during active infection and followed longitudinally. The rearrangement uses TRBV27 and TRBJ1-6, with 8 bases lining up with TRBD1. Material: peripheral blood. The receptor's source is a woman aged 60-75 years with COVID-19, enrolled during active disease. CDR3: CASSSRTGYNSPLHF. In nucleotides, the CDR3 is TGTGCCAGCAGTTCACGGACAGGGTATAATTCACCCCTCCACTTT.